This TCR beta chain stems from a study of Graves' ophthalmopathy and Graves' hyperthyroidism. Whole-study results and caveats: Blood also held most thyroid clonotypes expanded above 0.001 frequency.

The germline V and J ends were trimmed by 0 bases and 5 bases, with 13 bases remaining between them. The CDR3 runs to 15 residues. The V gene's germline CDR1 is LGHNA and CDR2 YSLEER. This clonotype was recorded at least ten times. Its antigen remains unknown. Using RNA transcripts, the TCR beta CDR3 regions were amplified. After a first-round RT-PCR with HTBI primers, a second-round multiplex PCR was run. TCRdb re-called the multiplex PCR reads with MiXCR, one entry per CDR3 protein. The sample lists some 400,000 distinct CDR3 sequences, around 20% occurring once. The TCR comes from a woman younger than 30 with Graves' ophthalmopathy. The rearrangement joins TRBV4-3 to TRBJ1-2, with D possibly matching TRBD1 (5 bases). Sequencing used peripheral blood. The CDR3 sequence is CASSQDVKGVYGYTF. CDR3 coding DNA: TGCGCCAGCAGCCAAGACGTCAAAGGGGTGTATGGCTACACCTTC.